These T cell receptor beta chains were read from a single sample in a study of vaccination and CD4 T cells after COVID-19. TCRdb reprocessed the PCR reads via MiXCR and lists one record per CDR3 protein. Seen here are fewer than 11,000 distinct CDR3 sequences, 60% to 70% observed once, and the top ten hold roughly 15%. These receptors lack a known antigen. The specimen sequenced was CD4+ T cells from blood, cultured in vitro. These receptors all come from a human donor who had recovered from COVID-19. CDR3s include the opening cysteine and the closing phenylalanine or tryptophan. The D gene is left open where the match is weak. Clone size is given for some rows only: seen once, a few or many times, or a class if the clone is expanded.

V gene,D gene,J gene,clone size,CDR3 length,CDR3 protein,CDR3 DNA
TRBV11-2,TRBD1,TRBJ2-2,.,15,CASSGDRGLEGELFF,TGTGCCAGCAGCGGTGACAGGGGTTTAGAAGGGGAGCTGTTTTTT
TRBV11-2,.,TRBJ2-3,.,12,CASSSRTDTQYF,TGTGCCAGCAGCTCACGCACAGATACGCAGTATTTT
TRBV30,.,TRBJ1-2,.,13,CAWGSRGGYGYTF,TGTGCCTGGGGGTCGCGGGGGGGCTATGGCTACACCTTC
TRBV27,.,TRBJ1-1,few,17,CASSSIFGAVGNTEAFF,TGTGCCAGCAGCAGCATTTTCGGGGCGGTGGGGAACACTGAAGCTTTCTTT
TRBV15,TRBD1,TRBJ2-2,.,17,CATSRFGGTGAAGELFF,TGTGCCACCAGCAGATTTGGCGGGACAGGGGCAGCCGGGGAGCTGTTTTTT
TRBV21-1,.,TRBJ2-7,.,16,CASSTYEGGDDYEQYF,TGTGCCAGCAGCACCTATGAAGGGGGCGACGACTACGAGCAGTACTTC
TRBV7-2,.,TRBJ2-7,.,14,CASSLGAVVYEQYF,TGTGCCAGCAGCTTAGGCGCAGTAGTCTACGAGCAGTACTTC
TRBV5-1,.,TRBJ1-1,.,15,CASSSGVFMNTEAFF,TGCGCCAGCAGCTCAGGGGTCTTCATGAACACTGAAGCTTTCTTT
TRBV6-1,TRBD2,TRBJ2-7,few,15,CASSAAAGVSYEQYF,TGTGCCAGCAGCGCAGCTGCGGGAGTTTCCTACGAGCAGTACTTC
TRBV18,.,TRBJ1-6,.,16,CASSPQEGVVNSPLHF,TGTGCCAGCTCACCACAAGAGGGGGTTGTTAATTCACCCCTCCACTTT
TRBV7-2,TRBD1,TRBJ1-1,few,15,CASSSPGQGNTEAFF,TGTGCCAGCAGCTCACCGGGACAGGGCAACACTGAAGCTTTCTTT
TRBV6-1,TRBD2,TRBJ2-1,.,16,CASREGAGVSYNEQFF,TGTGCCAGCAGGGAAGGGGCGGGGGTTTCCTACAATGAGCAGTTCTTC
TRBV11-3,TRBD2,TRBJ2-2,few,16,CASSPGLAVNTGELFF,TGTGCCAGCAGCCCGGGACTAGCTGTGAACACCGGGGAGCTGTTTTTT